This is a list of T cell receptor beta chains from one sample in a study of T cells after yellow fever vaccination. In TCRdb, the 5' RACE reads were re-called with MiXCR into one record per CDR3 protein. The top ten clones hold 20% to 30% of a sample with 25,000 to 30,000 distinct CDR3 sequences, 6.3% of them seen once. The starting material was PBMCs, either bulk or a sorted T-cell subset (CD4+, CD8+, memory, or dextramer-sorted; not recorded which), obtained on the day of the yellow fever booster vaccination. Receptors were obtained from a young man who received the YFV17D yellow fever vaccine. Both conserved end residues are part of each CDR3. D genes are given only for firm matches. Some rows mark clone size as missing; the rest say once, few, many or name a class of expanded clone.

TRBJ1-5 TRBV4-3 few . 15 CASSQGVGGNQPQHF TGCGCCAGCAGCCAAGGTGTTGGGGGGAATCAGCCCCAGCATTTT
TRBJ2-7 TRBV18 . TRBD2 18 CASSPSLLSAGGPYEQYF TGTGCCAGCTCACCATCCCTCCTTTCGGCGGGAGGGCCCTACGAGCAGTACTTC
TRBJ1-1 TRBV7-9 many TRBD1 13 CASGTGWLSEAFF TGTGCCAGCGGGACAGGGTGGCTGTCTGAAGCTTTCTTT
TRBJ1-1 TRBV20-1 many TRBD1 16 CSAKVKSGQVVAEAFF TGCAGTGCTAAAGTCAAGTCGGGACAGGTTGTGGCTGAAGCTTTCTTT
TRBJ2-5 TRBV7-2 many TRBD1 15 CASSLNIDRAETQYF TGTGCCAGCAGCTTAAATATAGACAGGGCAGAGACCCAGTACTTC
TRBJ2-5 TRBV7-9 few TRBD2 16 CASSLKAGGLQETQYF TGTGCCAGCAGCTTAAAAGCGGGAGGCCTCCAAGAGACCCAGTACTTC
TRBJ2-5 TRBV20-1 . . 17 CCARDPGRRNYKETQYF TGCTGTGCTAGAGACCCGGGACGGCGCAACTATAAAGAGACCCAGTACTTC
TRBJ1-1 TRBV20-1 many TRBD1 16 CSAPDRGKTMGTEAFF TGCAGTGCCCCCGACAGGGGGAAGACAATGGGCACTGAAGCTTTCTTT
TRBJ2-7 TRBV29-1 . . 12 CSVSRDEPQQYF TGCAGCGTTTCCCGGGACGAACCCCAGCAGTACTTC
TRBJ2-5 TRBV5-6 few TRBD2 18 CASSSLREEREEQETQYF TGTGCCAGCAGCTCCCTCCGGGAAGAGCGGGAGGAGCAAGAGACCCAGTACTTC
TRBJ2-1 TRBV7-7 many . 15 CASSPGLVDYNEQFF TGTGCTAGCAGCCCGGGACTCGTAGACTACAATGAGCAGTTCTTC
TRBJ1-5 TRBV7-2 few TRBD1 15 CASSHGTDSNQPQHF TGTGCCAGCAGCCATGGGACAGATAGCAATCAGCCCCAGCATTTT
TRBJ2-1 TRBV5-8 many TRBD2 11 CATGLVPEQFF TGTGCCACGGGACTAGTACCTGAGCAGTTCTTC
TRBJ2-3 TRBV12-3/TRBV12-4 many TRBD1 13 CASQVDRGDTQYF TGTGCCAGCCAAGTTGACAGGGGAGATACGCAGTATTTT
TRBJ2-1 TRBV6-1 . TRBD2 15 CASSDGGLAYNEQFF TGTGCCAGCAGTGATGGGGGACTAGCTTACAATGAGCAGTTCTTC
TRBJ1-2 TRBV3-1 many . 11 CASSRGSFHTF TGTGCCAGCAGCCGTGGGTCTTTCCACACCTTC
TRBJ1-5 TRBV7-2 many . 15 CASSFYAYSNQPQHF TGTGCCAGCAGCTTTTATGCTTATAGCAATCAGCCCCAGCATTTT
TRBJ2-3 TRBV5-5 . TRBD2 16 CASRVGTSGSADTQYF TGTGCCAGCAGGGTCGGGACTAGCGGGAGTGCAGATACGCAGTATTTT
TRBJ2-7 TRBV10-2 many TRBD1 12 CASTGTGNEQYF TGCGCCAGCACCGGGACAGGGAACGAGCAGTACTTC
TRBJ1-1 TRBV7-3 few TRBD1 14 CASSLRGGAPEAFF TGTGCCAGCAGCTTACGAGGGGGCGCGCCTGAAGCTTTCTTT
TRBJ2-5 TRBV12-3/TRBV12-4 . . 12 CASSFRRETQYF TGTGCCAGCAGTTTCCGAAGGGAGACCCAGTACTTC
TRBJ1-5 TRBV20-1 many . 13 CSASGPINQPQHF TGCAGTGCCTCGGGACCTATCAATCAGCCCCAGCATTTT
TRBJ1-2 TRBV15 . TRBD1 14 CATSQGQGAWGYTF TGTGCCACCAGCCAGGGACAGGGGGCGTGGGGCTACACCTTC
TRBJ2-7 TRBV18 medium-sized TRBD1 15 CASSPQTGDHYEQYF TGTGCCAGCTCCCCACAGACAGGGGACCACTACGAGCAGTACTTC
TRBJ2-7 TRBV20-1 many . 15 CSARGLEDWPYEQYF TGCAGTGCTAGAGGACTAGAAGACTGGCCCTACGAGCAGTACTTC
TRBJ2-7 TRBV27 many . 14 CASSSMGGFYEQYF TGTGCCAGCAGTTCCATGGGCGGTTTTTACGAGCAGTACTTC
TRBJ2-7 TRBV6-1 many TRBD1 16 CASSRNRGNSIGEQYF TGTGCCAGCAGCCGAAACAGGGGGAACTCTATTGGCGAGCAGTACTTC
TRBJ1-4 TRBV5-1 . TRBD1 15 CASSAETGGDEKLFF TGCGCCAGCAGCGCCGAGACAGGGGGAGATGAAAAACTGTTTTTT
TRBJ2-7 TRBV19 few TRBD1 13 CASKGTGSYEQYF TGTGCCAGTAAAGGGACAGGGTCCTACGAGCAGTACTTC
TRBJ1-1 TRBV20-1 few TRBD1 14 CSAFTGTGGTEAFF TGCAGTGCTTTCACCGGGACAGGGGGCACTGAAGCTTTCTTT
TRBJ1-3 TRBV20-1 few TRBD1 16 CSASEGAPRTGNTIYF TGCAGTGCTAGTGAGGGGGCACCTCGTACTGGAAACACCATATATTTT
TRBJ1-2 TRBV3-1 . TRBD1 15 CACTPTGAGGNGYTF TGTGCCTGCACCCCTACCGGGGCAGGGGGTAATGGCTACACCTTC
TRBJ2-3 TRBV6-4 many TRBD1 14 CASSEGQGADTQYF TGTGCCAGCAGTGAAGGACAGGGGGCAGATACGCAGTATTTT
TRBJ2-1 TRBV20-1 . TRBD2 15 CSADPSGRSYNEQFF TGCAGTGCGGACCCTAGCGGGAGGTCCTACAATGAGCAGTTCTTC
TRBJ1-1 TRBV28 many . 13 CASGFGGALEAFF TGTGCCAGCGGCTTCGGGGGGGCTCTCGAAGCTTTCTTT
TRBJ2-4 TRBV12-3/TRBV12-4 many TRBD1 16 CASRKTGAGLENIQYF TGTGCCAGCCGTAAGACAGGGGCTGGGCTAGAAAACATTCAGTACTTC
TRBJ2-3 TRBV7-2 few TRBD2 14 CASSLGGNTDTQYF TGTGCCAGCAGCTTGGGGGGGAACACAGATACGCAGTATTTT
TRBJ2-3 TRBV20-1 few . 16 CSAREEPYYSTDTQYF TGCAGTGCTAGAGAAGAACCTTATTATAGCACAGATACGCAGTATTTT
TRBJ2-1 TRBV19 many TRBD2 17 CASSIWASGRAHNEQFF TGTGCCAGTAGTATTTGGGCCAGCGGGAGGGCCCACAATGAGCAGTTCTTC
TRBJ1-2 TRBV11-2 many . 15 CASSTLLRHHYGYTF TGTGCCAGCAGTACCCTTTTGCGCCACCACTATGGCTACACCTTC
TRBJ1-5 TRBV4-2 . TRBD1 15 CASSQADRGLQPQHF TGTGCCAGCAGCCAGGCAGACAGGGGGCTTCAGCCCCAGCATTTT
TRBJ2-5 TRBV4-3 many . 13 CASSQGFLETQYF TGCGCCAGCAGCCAAGGGTTTCTGGAGACCCAGTACTTC
TRBJ1-4 TRBV4-3 many . 16 CASSQDFRAGREKLFF TGCGCCAGCAGCCAAGATTTCAGGGCAGGGAGGGAAAAACTGTTTTTT
TRBJ1-1 TRBV12-3/TRBV12-4 many . 14 CASSRSQGNTEAFF TGTGCCAGCAGCCGGTCACAGGGTAACACTGAAGCTTTCTTT